The subject of this entry is one T cell receptor beta chain. CDR3 length: 16 amino acids. Germline V gene lookup returns CDR1 SEHNR and CDR2 FQNEAQ (reference sequence). Trimming at V came to 5 bases and at J to 0 bases, leaving 7 bases not matched to a gene. The method was immunoSEQ multiplex PCR; TCRdb's version includes in-frame clones alone and lacks a portion of them. This table holds roughly 130,000 clones, approximately 90% found once. The entry originates in a study of radiotherapy plus CTLA-4 blockade in lung cancer. This TCR derives from a human donor with non-small cell lung cancer that progressed on radiotherapy plus ipilimumab. The sample in question was peripheral blood, obtained from a patient treated with radiotherapy plus ipilimumab. The chain recombines TRBV7-9 with TRBJ2-5, with 9 bases that match TRBD2. The CDR3 loop is CASSPPGLAHQETQYF. The CDR3, as DNA: TGTGCCAGCAGCCCACCGGGACTAGCCCACCAAGAGACCCAGTACTTC.